These T cell receptor beta chains were read from a single sample in a study of T cell repertoires in cytomegalovirus infection. TCRdb reprocessed the reads with MiXCR, giving one entry per CDR3 protein. In the table there are under 350,000 distinct CDR3 sequences, more than 8% of which are singletons. Sequences were obtained from PBMCs. Receptors were obtained from a human donor in good health (CMV status not recorded). Some clones in this sample may be carry-over from other donors' samples. CDR3s include the opening cysteine and the closing phenylalanine or tryptophan. A D gene is named only where the DNA matches it firmly. The size of a clone is reported for some rows only, either as once, few or many, or as a class for expanded clones.

V gene	J gene	clone size	CDR3 length	D gene	CDR3 DNA	CDR3 protein
TRBV6-2/TRBV6-3	TRBJ2-5	many	15	NA	TGTGCCAGCAGTTACCACCGGGACGCCCAAGAGACCCAGTACTTC	CASSYHRDAQETQYF
TRBV6-5	TRBJ2-3	many	16	NA	TGTGCCAGCAGTTACAGGGCAGGCGGGGGCACAGATACGCAGTATTTT	CASSYRAGGGTDTQYF
TRBV7-3	TRBJ1-4	few	13	TRBD1	TGTGCCAGCAGCTTCGACAGGGGGGAAAGACTGTTTTTT	CASSFDRGERLFF
TRBV6-5	TRBJ2-1	few	15	NA	TGTGCCAGCACCGCGTACCAGCGCAGCTACAATGAGCAGTTCTTC	CASTAYQRSYNEQFF
TRBV12-3/TRBV12-4	TRBJ2-7	many	14	TRBD1	TGTGCCTCGAAGGGACAGGGGGAAACCTACGAGCAGTACTTC	CASKGQGETYEQYF
TRBV27	TRBJ1-1	many	15	NA	TGTGCCAGCAGTTTATCCGAGGGCCCGGGAGCTGAAGCTTTCTTT	CASSLSEGPGAEAFF
TRBV20-1	TRBJ2-7	NA	13	NA	TGCAGTGCATACTCAGGGGAGAAGTACGAGCAGTACTTC	CSAYSGEKYEQYF
TRBV28	TRBJ1-4	many	14	TRBD1	TGTGCCAGCAGTTCGGGACAGGGGGGCGAAAAACTGTTTTTT	CASSSGQGGEKLFF
TRBV7-9	TRBJ2-7	many	15	TRBD1	TGTGCCAGCAGCTTGGACAGGGCCCCCTCCTACGAGCAGTACTTC	CASSLDRAPSYEQYF
TRBV7-2	TRBJ2-2	many	15	NA	TGTGCCAGCAGCGCAAGCGGGTGGTACACCGGGGAGCTGTTTTTT	CASSASGWYTGELFF
TRBV7-2	TRBJ2-5	few	14	TRBD1	TGTGCCAGCAGCCGAATGGGACAGCAAGAGACCCAGTACTTC	CASSRMGQQETQYF
TRBV20-1	TRBJ1-1	NA	12	NA	TGCAGTACTAGTGGAAGGAACACTGAAGCTTTCTTT	CSTSGRNTEAFF
TRBV4-2	TRBJ1-3	many	15	NA	TGTGCCAGCAGCCAAGATCTCGCCTCTGGAAACACCATATATTTT	CASSQDLASGNTIYF
TRBV6-2/TRBV6-3	TRBJ2-1	many	15	TRBD1	TGTGCCAGCAGTTACGGGGACAGCAGAAACAATGAGCAGTTCTTC	CASSYGDSRNNEQFF
TRBV18	TRBJ1-1	NA	17	NA	TGTGCCAGCTCACCATTAGGGGGGGGGGCTATGAACACTGAAGCTTTCTTT	CASSPLGGGAMNTEAFF
TRBV7-2	TRBJ1-5	many	15	NA	TGTGCCAGCAGCTTAGCAGGAAATAGCAATCAGCCCCAGCATTTT	CASSLAGNSNQPQHF
TRBV7-2	TRBJ2-1	many	22	TRBD2	TGTGCCAGCAGCTTAGTAGGGACGATCTCTAGCGGGGGGCCAAGCTCCTACAATGAGCAGTTCTTC	CASSLVGTISSGGPSSYNEQFF
TRBV20-1	TRBJ1-1	NA	14	NA	TGCAGTGCTAGGGCGACACTGAAGAACACTGAAGCTTTCTTT	CSARATLKNTEAFF
TRBV6-2/TRBV6-3	TRBJ1-2	NA	15	NA	TGTGCCAGCAGCCAGACTATGCCCGCGGCGGCCGGCTACACCTTC	CASSQTMPAAAGYTF
TRBV25-1	TRBJ2-5	NA	15	NA	TGTGCCAGCAGTGAATCAACGGGGGGCAGGAAGACCCAGTACTTC	CASSESTGGRKTQYF
TRBV6-5	TRBJ2-1	many	15	NA	TGTGCCAGCAGTTACGCCGGGATGCGGGGCAATGAGCAGTTCTTC	CASSYAGMRGNEQFF
TRBV7-2	TRBJ1-3	many	17	NA	TGTGCCAGCAGCTTCCTCCCGGGACGGGTCTCTGGAAACACCATATATTTT	CASSFLPGRVSGNTIYF
TRBV10-3	TRBJ1-5	few	17	TRBD1	TGTGCCATCAGTGAAAGACAGGGGGGTTTGAGCAATCAGCCCCAGCATTTT	CAISERQGGLSNQPQHF
TRBV5-6	TRBJ2-5	few	14	NA	TGTGCCAGCAGCCAGGGGACATACCAAGAGACCCAGTACTTC	CASSQGTYQETQYF
TRBV20-1	TRBJ1-1	many	13	TRBD1	TGCAGTGCCAACAGGGGAATGAACACTGAAGCTTTCTTT	CSANRGMNTEAFF
TRBV12-3/TRBV12-4	TRBJ2-6	many	17	TRBD1	TGTGCCAGCAGTTCGGACAGGGGGCCCTCTGGGGCCAACGTCCTGACTTTC	CASSSDRGPSGANVLTF